Below are 26 T cell receptor beta chains sequenced from a single sample in a study of blood T cell repertoires in COVID-19. Produced via immunoSEQ multiplex PCR; TCRdb's table is partial and in-frame only. The table shows 100,000 to 150,000 clones, with approximately 80% occurring only once. The sample taken for sequencing was peripheral blood. The receptors were sampled from a man between 35 and 55 years old with active or convalescent COVID-19.

This clone came up a few times. In nucleotides, the CDR3 is TGTGCCAGTCTCTCGTCGGGGTCCGCGCGGTTTAGAGCTGAAGCTTTCTTT. It codes for CASLSSGSARFRAEAFF. The V and J genes are TRBV19 and TRBJ1-1; D is ambiguous. Germline V CDR1 and CDR2: LNHDA, SQIVND (reference sequence). CDR3 length equals 17 residues. V was shortened by 8 bases and J by 6 bases, with 28 bases between the two germline ends.

V is TRBV10-3 and J is TRBJ2-3; 7 nucleotides agree with TRBD2. With V trimmed by 10 bases and J by 2 bases, 9 bases remained unmatched. CDR1 is ENHRY and CDR2 is SYGVKD in the germline V gene. The CDR3 consists of 14 residues. DNA for the CDR3: TGTGCCAGTCGGGGGGAGCGGATCACAGATACGCAGTATTTT. It specifies CASRGERITDTQYF.

This clone was seen at least ten times. This chain links TRBV13 with TRBJ1-1, with 7 bases aligning to TRBD1. The CDR3 is made up of 14 amino acids. After removal of 5 bases from V and 4 bases from J, the junction contained 7 bases not matched to a gene. Germline loops: CDR1 PRHDT, CDR2 FYEKMQ (reference sequence). The CDR3 nucleotides read TGTGCCAGCAGCCCAACAAGGGGGCCCACTGAAGCTTTCTTT. It is translated as CASSPTRGPTEAFF.

V usage is TRBV5-6 and J usage is TRBJ1-3; unclear D gene. The germline V gene encodes CDR1 SGHDT and CDR2 YYEEEE. Trimming took 4 bases from V and 0 from J, leaving 8 bases between them. The CDR3 totals 14 residues. The CDR3 bases are TGTGCCAGCAGCCGACTAGGCTCTGGAAACACCATATATTTT. Its protein is CASSRLGSGNTIYF.

This clone was picked up many times. The rearrangement joins TRBV6-5 to TRBJ1-5, with 9 nucleotides matching TRBD1. The CDR3 totals 14 residues. The J segment lost 4 bases and the V segment lost 4 bases, leaving 2 bases of the junction unmatched. Looked up from germline, CDR1 is MNHEY and CDR2 is SVGAGI. Written as DNA, the CDR3 is TGTGCCAGCAGTTGGGGACAGGGAAATCAGCCCCAGCATTTT. Amino acid sequence: CASSWGQGNQPQHF.

The gene calls are TRBV30 and TRBJ2-3, with 7 bases identical to TRBD2. The germline gives CDR1 GTSNPN, CDR2 SVGIG (reference sequence). This CDR3 contains 11 residues. Losses at the gene ends were 3 bases for V and 9 bases for J; bases not matched to a gene: 3. The CDR3 spells CAWRGGKTQYF. The CDR3 nucleotides are TGTGCCTGGAGGGGAGGGAAGACGCAGTATTTT.

This clone was observed a single time. The V call is TRBV5-4, the J call TRBJ1-4, with 10 bases that match TRBD1. The CDR3 length is 14 residues. J gave up 7 bases and V 4 bases, and 4 bases lay outside the gene matches. Germline assignment: CDR1 SGHNT and CDR2 YYREEE (reference sequence). As DNA, the CDR3 is TGTGCCAGCAGCCGACAGGGGGCGGCTGAAAAACTGTTTTTT. It encodes CASSRQGAAEKLFF.

CDR3 nucleotide sequence: TGTGCCAGCAGTTTCTCGAGTCCAAACACCATATATTTT. Protein sequence: CASSFSSPNTIYF. V usage is TRBV28 and J usage is TRBJ1-3, with D uncertain. CDR3 length equals 13 residues. V was shortened by 3 bases and J by 6 bases, with 9 bases between the two germline ends. Germline loops: CDR1 MDHEN, CDR2 SYDVKM.

The chain recombines TRBV5-1 with TRBJ1-6, with TRBD1 identical over 9 bases. This CDR3 spans 14 amino acids. V lost 4 bases to trimming and J lost 8 bases; unmatched junction nucleotides: 4. Germline lookup yields CDR1 SGHRS and CDR2 YFSETQ. As DNA, the CDR3 is TGCGCCAGCAGCCCAACAGGGGGCCATTCACCCCTCCACTTT. Its translation: CASSPTGGHSPLHF.

Only one count was recorded for this clone. The chain couples TRBV12-3 or TRBV12-4 to TRBJ2-5; 7 bases are a match to TRBD1. This CDR3 has 13 residues. The V segment lost 6 bases and the J segment 3 bases; nucleotides outside the gene matches: 4. CDR3 nucleotide sequence: TGTGCCAGCAGACTCGGGACAGAAGAGACCCAGTACTTC. It yields the protein CASRLGTEETQYF.

The chain recombines TRBV27 with TRBJ2-2; D unresolved. V dropped 7 bases and J dropped 0 bases, with 6 bases sitting between them. Germline CDR1 MNHEY, CDR2 SMNVEV (reference sequence). The CDR3 runs to 13 residues. The CDR3 nucleotides read TGTGCCAGCAAGAGGACGAACACCGGGGAGCTGTTTTTT. Translated, it gives CASKRTNTGELFF.

The rearrangement joins TRBV7-2 to TRBJ2-5; 8 nucleotides match TRBD2. V lost 2 bases to trimming and J lost 4 bases; unmatched junction nucleotides: 0. Germline V gene sequence: CDR1 SGHTA, CDR2 FQGNSA. CDR3 size: 13 residues. The CDR3 spells CASSLLAGETQYF. For the CDR3, the DNA is TGTGCCAGCAGCTTACTAGCGGGAGAGACCCAGTACTTC. The full variable domain, its missing parts supplied by reference TRBV7-2 and TRBJ2-5, is GAGVSQSPSNKVTEKGKDVELRCDPISGHTALYWYRQSLGQGLEFLIYFQGNSAPDKSGLPSDRFSAERTGGSVSTLTIQRTQQEDSAVYLCASSLLAGETQYFGPGTRLLVL.

The rearrangement links TRBV9 to TRBJ1-2, with 7 bases lining up with TRBD1. The CDR3 extends over 12 amino acids. Germline V gives CDR1 SGDLS, CDR2 YYNGEE. The trim removed 3 bases at V and 8 bases at J, leaving 4 bases unmatched. As DNA, the CDR3 is TGTGCCAGCAGCGAGGGGGCCGGGGGCTACACCTTC. This encodes CASSEGAGGYTF. Looking up the rest from reference TRBV9 and TRBJ1-2 gives the full variable domain: DSGVTQTPKHLITATGQRVTLRCSPRSGDLSVYWYQQSLDQGLQFLIQYYNGEERAKGNILERFSAQQFPDLHSELNLSSLELGDSALYFCASSEGAGGYTFGSGTRLTVV.

The chain couples TRBV7-2 to TRBJ2-1; 13 bases fit TRBD2. The CDR3 loop spans 16 amino acids. V trimming: 2 bases; J trimming: 7 bases; junction bases outside the gene matches: 5. From germline, CDR1 is SGHTA and CDR2 FQGNSA. The CDR3 DNA follows: TGTGCCAGCAGCTTACAACTAGCGGGGGGGCTGAATGAGCAGTTCTTC. It specifies CASSLQLAGGLNEQFF.

V gene TRBV5-6 combines with J gene TRBJ1-5, with TRBD1 identical over 7 bases. CDR1 is SGHDT, CDR2 YYEEEE, per germline. The CDR3 is 18 amino acids. The J segment lost 0 bases and the V segment lost 1 base, leaving 10 bases of the junction unmatched. CDR3 in amino acids: CASSLNQERQGSNQPQHF. The CDR3 DNA sequence: TGTGCCAGCAGCTTGAATCAAGAACGACAGGGTAGCAATCAGCCCCAGCATTTT.

This clone was observed a single time. J is TRBJ2-1 and V is TRBV28, with D perhaps matching TRBD1 (6 bases). The CDR3 is made up of 16 amino acids. Looked up from germline, CDR1 is MDHEN and CDR2 is SYDVKM. V was pared by 4 bases and J by 7 bases, with 20 bases between. Here the CDR3 reads CASSSPGTQGTNEQFF. The DNA for the CDR3 is TGTGCCAGCAGTTCCCCCGGGACGCAGGGGACAAATGAGCAGTTCTTC.

This chain uses TRBV5-1 with TRBJ2-1, with a possible D match to TRBD1 (6 bases). Germline CDR1 reads SGHRS; CDR2 reads YFSETQ. This CDR3 is built from 14 residues. Deletions cut 0 bases from V and 9 bases from J, with 13 bases between. Here the CDR3 reads CASSLEQGRSEQFF. The CDR3 DNA follows: TGCGCCAGCAGCTTGGAACAGGGTAGGAGTGAGCAGTTCTTC. Drawing the rest from reference TRBV5-1 and TRBJ2-1, the complete variable domain is KAGVTQTPRYLIKTRGQQVTLSCSPISGHRSVSWYQQTPGQGLQFLFEYFSETQRNKGNFPGRFSGRQFSNSRSEMNVSTLELGDSALYLCASSLEQGRSEQFFGPGTRLTVL.

This chain connects TRBV5-6 to TRBJ1-5; TRBD1 matches 11 bases. With 2 bases clipped from V and 5 bases from J, the junction kept 6 bases outside the gene matches. The CDR3 runs to 16 residues. The germline gives CDR1 SGHDT, CDR2 YYEEEE. CDR3 DNA: TGTGCCAGCAGCTTTAAAGGGACAGGGGGTCATCAGCCCCAGCATTTT. Protein sequence: CASSFKGTGGHQPQHF.

V usage is TRBV4-1 and J usage is TRBJ1-4, with D uncertain. V was clipped by 0 bases and J by 8 bases, with 10 bases between them. This CDR3 spans 14 amino acids. CDR1 MGHRA and CDR2 YSYEKL come from the germline V gene. The CDR3 here is CASSQELPGEKLFF. In DNA form, the CDR3 reads TGCGCCAGCAGCCAAGAACTCCCGGGGGAAAAACTGTTTTTT.

This clone was detected only a few times. The gene calls are TRBV6-1 and TRBJ2-7, with 11 bases matching TRBD2. Trimming took 3 bases from V and 5 from J; bases not matched to a gene: 3. The CDR3 spans 14 residues. Looked up from germline, CDR1 is MNHNS and CDR2 is SASEGT. CDR3 nucleotide sequence: TGTGCCAGCAGTGATAGACTAGCGGGGCACGAGCAGTACTTC. Amino acids: CASSDRLAGHEQYF.

The chain couples TRBV9 to TRBJ2-2; possibly TRBD2 for D (6 bases). This CDR3 has 15 amino acids. Trimming removed 2 bases at V and 6 bases at J, with 14 bases between. The germline gives CDR1 SGDLS, CDR2 YYNGEE. The CDR3 loop reads CASSVGLLPPGELFF. DNA for the CDR3: TGTGCCAGCAGCGTGGGACTCTTGCCCCCCGGGGAGCTGTTTTTT.

The gene calls are TRBV28 and TRBJ1-2; D might be TRBD1 (6 bases). CDR3 size: 15 residues. CDR1 MDHEN and CDR2 SYDVKM come from the germline V gene. Deletions cut 6 bases from V and 5 bases from J, with 19 bases between. In DNA form, the CDR3 reads TGTGCCAGCAGCCGAGGGGGACGCCTTGGGTATGGCTACACCTTC. Its protein product is CASSRGGRLGYGYTF.

This CDR3 is CASSFEKLSRSGNTIYF. Here the CDR3 DNA reads TGTGCCAGCAGCTTTGAGAAGTTGAGCCGCTCTGGAAACACCATATATTTT. V is TRBV7-2 and J is TRBJ1-3; no clear D gene. Trimming took 3 bases from V and 0 from J, leaving 15 bases between them. CDR3 size: 17 residues. The germline gives CDR1 SGHTA, CDR2 FQGNSA.

The genes are TRBV5-1 and TRBJ1-1, with D possibly matching TRBD1 (6 bases). The CDR3 covers 15 residues. Trimming took 4 bases from V and 5 from J, leaving 18 bases between them. Looked up from germline, CDR1 is SGHRS and CDR2 is YFSETQ. The CDR3 DNA is TGCGCCAGCAGCGAACTGGACAGAATTAGGACTGAAGCTTTCTTT. This codes for CASSELDRIRTEAFF.

The CDR3 DNA reads as TGTGCCAGTAGTATAGATGGGCCACCAGATACGCAGTATTTT. This sequence encodes CASSIDGPPDTQYF. V gene TRBV19 combines with J gene TRBJ2-3, with D uncertain. The CDR3 contains 14 residues. Germline assignment: CDR1 LNHDA and CDR2 SQIVND (reference sequence). V lost 0 bases, J lost 4 bases, and 8 bases lay in between.

The V and J genes are TRBV28 and TRBJ1-2, with D maybe TRBD1 (6 bases). This CDR3 is built from 13 residues. Trimming took 6 bases from V and 2 from J, leaving 10 bases between them. Germline assignment: CDR1 MDHEN and CDR2 SYDVKM. The chain's CDR3 is CASRGTQNYGYTF. In nucleotides, the CDR3 is TGTGCCAGCAGAGGGACACAGAACTATGGCTACACCTTC.